This record covers a single TCR beta chain. The antigen remains undetermined. This table comes from immunoSEQ multiplex PCR, and its TCRdb copy is limited to in-frame clones, with some not included. The sample includes approximately 89,000 clones, approximately 92% of them seen just once. The sample belongs to a study of graft-versus-host responses after intestinal transplantation. Study-wide context: Multivisceral, liver-intestinal, or isolated intestinal transplants were performed in recipients.

This CDR3 comprises 15 residues. CDR1 and CDR2 (germline): SNHLY, FYNNEI. The ends lost 6 bases at V and 5 bases at J; junction bases unmatched: 9. Sequencing used unstimulated CD8+ T cells sorted from spleen or lymph node cells, obtained before transplant. The origin of this receptor is a human donor who was the organ donor for an intestinal transplant. This sequence joins TRBV2 and TRBJ2-1; 8 nucleotides match TRBD1. This CDR3 is CASRDYRGVHNEQFF. The CDR3 DNA reads TGTGCCAGCAGAGACTACAGGGGGGTCCACAATGAGCAGTTCTTC.